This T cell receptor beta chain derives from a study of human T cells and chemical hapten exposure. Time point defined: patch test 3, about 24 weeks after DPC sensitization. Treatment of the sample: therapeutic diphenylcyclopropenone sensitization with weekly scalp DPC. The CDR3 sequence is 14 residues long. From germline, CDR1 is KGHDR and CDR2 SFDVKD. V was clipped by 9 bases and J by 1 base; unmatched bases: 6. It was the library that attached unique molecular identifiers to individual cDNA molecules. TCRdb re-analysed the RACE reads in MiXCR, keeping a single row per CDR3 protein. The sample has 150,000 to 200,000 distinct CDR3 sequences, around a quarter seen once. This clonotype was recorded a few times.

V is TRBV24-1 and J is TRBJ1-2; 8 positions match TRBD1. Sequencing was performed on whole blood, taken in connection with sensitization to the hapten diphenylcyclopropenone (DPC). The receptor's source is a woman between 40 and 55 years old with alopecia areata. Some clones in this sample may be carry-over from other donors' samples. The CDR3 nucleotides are TGTGCCACCGGTTCCGGACAGGGTAACTATGGCTACACCTTC. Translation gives CATGSGQGNYGYTF.